Presented here are 21 T cell receptor beta chains from one specimen sequenced in a study of blood T cell repertoires in COVID-19. Using immunoSEQ multiplex PCR, the repertoire was profiled, and TCRdb retains in-frame clones only, with some absent. The data contain 200,000 to 250,000 clones, about 90% of them singletons. The sequencing input was peripheral blood. All receptors come from a woman aged 18-29 years who had recovered from COVID-19.

The rearrangement links TRBV5-1 to TRBJ2-5; TRBD2 aligns across 9 bases. The CDR3 totals 17 residues. Germline V lookup: CDR1 SGHRS, CDR2 YFSETQ. Trimming removed 2 bases from V and 5 bases from J; junction bases left unmatched: 13. CDR3 sequence (DNA): TGCGCCAGCAGCTTTGGCCTAGCGGGATGGATCCAGGAGACCCAGTACTTC. It translates to CASSFGLAGWIQETQYF.

This chain connects TRBV10-2 to TRBJ2-3; 9 bases are shared with TRBD2. Germline CDR1 reads WSHSY; CDR2 reads SAAADI. This CDR3 spans 15 amino acids. Trimming cost V 2 bases and J 4 bases; bases outside gene matches: 4. CDR3 sequence reads: CASSEEAGGSDTQYF. DNA for the CDR3: TGCGCCAGCAGTGAGGAGGCGGGAGGGTCAGATACGCAGTATTTT.

V usage is TRBV19 and J usage is TRBJ2-7; the D gene is possibly TRBD1 (5 bases). Germline CDR1 is LNHDA and CDR2 is SQIVND (reference sequence). The CDR3 is 14 residues long. V lost 5 bases, J lost 0 bases, and 11 bases lay in between. This chain's CDR3 is CASSPRQSSYEQYF. As DNA, the CDR3 is TGTGCCAGTAGTCCAAGACAGAGCTCCTACGAGCAGTACTTC.

This chain links TRBV10-2 with TRBJ2-7; D remains ambiguous. The CDR3 has 11 residues. The germline V gene encodes CDR1 WSHSY and CDR2 SAAADI. V was pared by 8 bases and J by 2 bases, with 7 bases between. The DNA of the CDR3 is TGCGCCAGCGGTAGAGCCTACGAGCAGTACTTC. Translation gives CASGRAYEQYF.

With respect to this clone: This sample also contains other DNA sequences that code for the same CDR3. The V and J genes are TRBV12-3 or TRBV12-4 and TRBJ2-2; a possible D gene is TRBD2 (5 bases). V shed 3 bases and J shed 5 bases, with 7 bases lying between them. This CDR3 comprises 13 residues. CDR3 loop: CASSFGGTGELFF. CDR3 DNA sequence: TGTGCCAGCAGTTTTGGCGGGACCGGGGAGCTGTTTTTT.

The chain has TRBV4-1 and TRBJ1-5; TRBD1 agrees at 7 bases. The germline V gene encodes CDR1 MGHRA and CDR2 YSYEKL. V lost 0 bases, J lost 7 bases, and 12 bases stayed unmatched. The CDR3 consists of 17 residues. CDR3 protein: CASSQDFRQGVFQPQHF. The CDR3 DNA is TGCGCCAGCAGCCAAGATTTCCGACAGGGAGTTTTCCAGCCCCAGCATTTT.

J is TRBJ2-5 and V is TRBV5-5, with D perhaps matching TRBD1 (6 bases). The CDR3 spans 14 residues. CDR1 is SGHKS, CDR2 YYEKEE, per germline (reference sequence). V shed 2 bases and J shed 6 bases, with 14 bases lying between them. CDR3 in DNA: TGTGCCAGCAGCTTAGGGGGTCCGGAACAGACCCAGTACTTC. Protein product: CASSLGGPEQTQYF. The full variable domain, completed using reference TRBV5-5 and TRBJ2-5, is DAGVTQSPTHLIKTRGQQVTLRCSPISGHKSVSWYQQVLGQGPQFIFQYYEKEERGRGNFPDRFSARQFPNYSSELNVNALLLGDSALYLCASSLGGPEQTQYFGPGTRLLVL.

The chain combines TRBV5-5 with TRBJ1-4, with D unclear. The CDR3 has 14 residues. Germline lookup yields CDR1 SGHKS and CDR2 YYEKEE (reference sequence). V lost 0 bases, J lost 8 bases, and 11 bases lay in between. CDR3 sequence: CASSLGLGGEKLFF. The CDR3 nucleotides read TGTGCCAGCAGCTTGGGTCTCGGAGGAGAAAAACTGTTTTTT.

The gene calls are TRBV15 and TRBJ2-7; 8 bases are shared with TRBD1. V dropped 4 bases and J dropped 5; count of bases not matched to a gene: 7. Germline assignment: CDR1 LNHNV and CDR2 YYDKDF (reference sequence). There are 14 residues in the CDR3. The chain's CDR3 is CATSKGQGVDEQYF. As DNA, the CDR3 is TGTGCCACCAGCAAAGGACAGGGTGTTGACGAGCAGTACTTC.

CDR3 nucleotides: TGTGCCAGCAGCTTTCCCCCTGCGGGAGGGGGCAATGAGCAGTTCTTC. It is translated as CASSFPPAGGGNEQFF. The rearrangement uses TRBV11-2 and TRBJ2-1, with 9 bases matching TRBD2. The length of the CDR3 is 16 residues. J was trimmed by 6 bases and V by 3 bases; bases with no gene match: 9. Per germline, CDR1 SGHAT and CDR2 FQNNGV.

This clone was seen only a few times. This chain connects TRBV6-2 or TRBV6-3 to TRBJ1-5, with a tentative D call TRBD1 (6 bases). CDR1 is MNHEY, CDR2 SVGEGT, per germline. V shed 5 bases and J shed 0 bases, with 17 bases lying between them. The CDR3 contains 17 residues. CDR3 coding DNA: TGTGCCAGCAGTGGGGTCCGACAGGCATATAGCAATCAGCCCCAGCATTTT. It codes for CASSGVRQAYSNQPQHF.

This clone appeared a single time. The rearrangement joins TRBV6-5 to TRBJ1-1; no reliable D call. Looked up from germline, CDR1 is MNHEY and CDR2 is SVGAGI. V dropped 8 bases and J dropped 3 bases, with 19 bases sitting between them. The CDR3 extends over 15 amino acids. CDR3 DNA sequence: TGTGCCAGCGGACCGCGGGGAGGGCTGGACACTGAAGCTTTCTTT. Translating it yields CASGPRGGLDTEAFF.

This clone was recorded only once. The chain recombines TRBV18 with TRBJ2-2; 8 bases fit TRBD1. The CDR3 is 15 amino acids. From germline, CDR1 is KGHSH and CDR2 LQKENI. J lost 0 bases, V lost 6 bases, and 3 bases had no gene match. The CDR3 coding sequence is TGTGCCAGCTCCAGACAGGGGACGAACACCGGGGAGCTGTTTTTT. Translated: CASSRQGTNTGELFF.

This clone was seen only once. CDR3 in amino acids: CASSPLQGSGPEKLFF. CDR3 nucleotide sequence: TGTGCCAGCAGCCCTCTCCAGGGTTCGGGTCCAGAAAAACTGTTTTTT. This sequence joins TRBV6-2 or TRBV6-3 and TRBJ1-4; a weak D match, TRBD1 (5 bases). V was cut by 6 bases and J by 8 bases, with 22 bases left in between. CDR1 is MNHEY and CDR2 is SVGEGT in the germline V gene. The CDR3 is made up of 16 amino acids.

The rearrangement uses TRBV7-8 and TRBJ2-2; no definite D call. Trimming removed 1 base from V and 2 bases from J, with 14 bases in between. Germline-derived CDR1 and CDR2 are SGHVS and FQNEAQ. This CDR3 is 17 amino acids long. The CDR3 DNA reads as TGTGCCAGCAGCTTAGGTAGAGGCCAGATAAACACCGGGGAGCTGTTTTTT. Its translation is CASSLGRGQINTGELFF.

The genes are TRBV7-6 and TRBJ2-1; tentative D call: TRBD2 (5 bases). Germline assignment: CDR1 SGHVS and CDR2 FNYEAQ. V was pared by 5 bases and J by 5 bases, with 16 bases between. This CDR3 has 15 residues. CDR3 loop: CASSEEVVAHNEQFF. The CDR3 DNA follows: TGTGCCAGCAGCGAAGAGGTGGTAGCGCACAATGAGCAGTTCTTC.

This chain uses TRBV21-1 with TRBJ2-2; the table assigns TRBD1, which was not confirmed against the DNA. TRBV21-1 is shown as a pseudogene. The CDR3 is made up of 17 amino acids. The DNA of the CDR3 is TGTGCCAGCAGCTACCTCGGGGACAGCCCGAACACCGGGGAGCTGTTTTTT. Translation gives CASSYLGDSPNTGELFF.

DNA for the CDR3: TGCAGCGTACAGGGTAGCAATCAGCCCCAGCATTTT. Its protein product is CSVQGSNQPQHF. This chain joins TRBV29-1 and TRBJ1-5; TRBD1 is a possible D gene (6 bases). CDR3 length: 12 residues. V lost 6 bases, J lost 0 bases, and 6 bases lay in between. The germline V gene encodes CDR1 SQVTM and CDR2 ANQGSEA.

The chain employs TRBV18 and TRBJ2-7; D not certain. Germline V gene sequence: CDR1 KGHSH, CDR2 LQKENI. This CDR3 region has 13 residues. Deletions cut 1 base from V and 5 bases from J, with 9 bases between. CDR3 in amino acids: CASSPLLGDEQYF. The DNA for the CDR3 is TGTGCCAGCTCACCACTTCTAGGCGACGAGCAGTACTTC. Full variable domain (remainder filled in from reference TRBV18 and TRBJ2-7): NAGVMQNPRHLVRRRGQEARLRCSPMKGHSHVYWYRQLPEEGLKFMVYLQKENIIDESGMPKERFSAEFPKEGPSILRIQQVVRGDSAAYFCASSPLLGDEQYFGPGTRLTVT.

The table lists this clone with a count of one. The rearrangement joins TRBV12-3 or TRBV12-4 to TRBJ2-7; D is uncertain. V was trimmed by 5 bases and J by 7 bases, leaving 15 bases between them. The CDR3 consists of 13 residues. Written as DNA, the CDR3 is TGTGCCAGCAGTCCTACCGGCCTAGGAGAGCAGTACTTC. Encoded protein: CASSPTGLGEQYF.

This clone was seen once. The V gene is TRBV7-2, the J gene TRBJ2-7, with 9 bases aligning to TRBD2. The CDR3 has 15 residues. Trimming cost V 5 bases and J 4 bases; bases outside gene matches: 9. Germline V gene lookup returns CDR1 SGHTA and CDR2 FQGNSA. CDR3 in DNA: TGTGCCAGCAGCAGTGCGGGGGGGCCCCATTACGAGCAGTACTTC. It is translated as CASSSAGGPHYEQYF.